This T cell receptor (beta chain) is drawn from a study of shared clonotypes between healthy human individuals. General study points: Clonotypes shared by all four sorted-subset donors had higher generation probabilities than non-shared clonotypes. Clonotype sharing among the donors was expected to vary with sequencing depth.

A note on this clone: Its antigen remains unidentified.

Replicate PCRs from sorted subsets contained approximately 220 ng DNA, which is 30,000 to 35,000 T cell genomes. Using immunoSEQ multiplex PCR, the repertoire was profiled, and TCRdb retains in-frame clones only, with some absent. In the table there are around 620,000 clones, 85% to 95% of which are singletons. CD45RO-negative, CCR7-selected cells formed the naive CD8 fraction, which excluded terminally differentiated effector memory CD45RA+ cells. Donors were healthy HIV-negative adults without recently reported acute infections or vaccinations. The source is a woman under 40 in good health. The sample was naive CD8+ T cells sorted from blood.

CDR3: CASSQPREFDSEAFF. The CDR3 nucleotides are TGTGCCAGCAGTCAACCAAGGGAGTTCGATTCTGAAGCTTTCTTT. J is TRBJ1-1 and V is TRBV6-6; unclear D gene. Deletions cut 5 bases from V and 6 bases from J, with 19 bases between. This CDR3 is built from 15 residues. From germline, CDR1 is MNHNY and CDR2 SVGAGI (reference sequence).